The 15 T cell receptor beta chains below come from one sample, sequenced in a study of cytomegalovirus exposure and HLA in healthy donors. TCRdb's table, derived via immunoSEQ multiplex PCR, lists solely in-frame clones and lacks some. The repertoire holds approximately 120,000 clones, with around 94% as singletons. Sequencing was done on a sample of PBMCs. The receptors derive from a woman under 30 in good health and CMV-seronegative.

The genes are TRBV4-2 and TRBJ2-1; TRBD2 aligns across 11 bases. Germline-derived CDR1 and CDR2 are LGHNA and YNFKEQ. The length of the CDR3 is 19 residues. The V gene end was trimmed by 5 bases and the J gene end by 6 bases; junction bases not matched to a gene: 18. The CDR3: CASSTKTSGGRHFFNEQFF. CDR3 nucleotides: TGTGCCAGCAGCACAAAAACTAGCGGGGGACGTCATTTTTTCAATGAGCAGTTCTTC.

The rearrangement uses TRBV19 and TRBJ2-5; 10 bases line up with TRBD2. CDR3 length: 16 residues. Germline CDR1 and CDR2: LNHDA and SQIVND (reference sequence). V shed 2 bases and J 4 bases; nucleotides not matched to a gene: 7. In DNA form, the CDR3 reads TGTGCCAGTAGTATAAAAGCGGGGGGGACTACAGAGACCCAGTACTTC. This sequence encodes CASSIKAGGTTETQYF.

V is TRBV16 and J is TRBJ2-7; D possibly corresponds to TRBD1 (6 bases). The V gene lost 0 bases and the J gene lost 6 bases, with 12 bases spanning the gap. The CDR3 is 14 residues long. Germline V gene lookup returns CDR1 KGHSY and CDR2 FQNENV. Here the CDR3 reads CASSQSGTWIEQYF. CDR3 sequence (DNA): TGTGCCAGCAGCCAATCCGGGACATGGATCGAGCAGTACTTC.

This CDR3 is CASSPGGVYGYTF. DNA of the CDR3: TGTGCCAGCAGTCCCGGGGGGGTCTATGGCTACACCTTC. The rearrangement joins TRBV6-4 to TRBJ1-2; possibly TRBD1 for D (5 bases). The CDR3 length is 13 residues. The V end was cut by 5 bases, the J end by 4 bases, with 11 bases between. CDR1 and CDR2 (germline): MRHNA, SNTAGT.

The V call is TRBV9, the J call TRBJ2-1; no firm D call. The germline V gene has CDR1 SGDLS and CDR2 YYNGEE. V was cut by 3 bases and J by 7 bases, with 11 bases left in between. The CDR3 contains 13 residues. The CDR3 sequence is CASSDAQVNEQFF. DNA for the CDR3: TGTGCCAGCAGCGACGCACAAGTGAATGAGCAGTTCTTC.

The rearrangement joins TRBV6-5 to TRBJ2-2; D gene ambiguous. V lost 6 bases to trimming and J lost 4 bases, with 12 bases between them. The germline V gene encodes CDR1 MNHEY and CDR2 SVGAGI. CDR3 length: 14 amino acids. CDR3 residues: CASRSPGGTGELFF. DNA for the CDR3: TGTGCCAGCAGATCCCCGGGTGGCACCGGGGAGCTGTTTTTT.

The chain recombines TRBV5-1 with TRBJ2-3; a possible D gene is TRBD2 (6 bases). Trimming removed 3 bases at V and 0 bases at J, with 17 bases between. Germline CDR1 SGHRS, CDR2 YFSETQ. This CDR3 comprises 17 residues. This chain's CDR3 is CASSSDSRGTSTDTQYF. CDR3 in DNA: TGCGCCAGCAGCTCGGATTCTCGCGGGACTAGCACAGATACGCAGTATTTT.

This chain connects TRBV5-1 to TRBJ2-7; D might be TRBD2 (6 bases). V dropped 3 bases and J dropped 2 bases, with 9 bases sitting between them. CDR3 length: 13 amino acids. Germline CDR1 SGHRS, CDR2 YFSETQ. CDR3 protein: CASSYGTPYEQYF. CDR3 bases: TGCGCCAGCAGCTATGGGACTCCCTACGAGCAGTACTTC.

The rearrangement uses TRBV10-1 and TRBJ2-5; 9 nucleotides line up with TRBD1. The CDR3 consists of 14 residues. V shed 9 bases, J shed 9 bases, and the junction held 14 bases outside the gene matches. CDR1 and CDR2 from the germline V gene are WNHNN and SYGVQD (reference sequence). The CDR3 nucleotides read TGCGCCAGTACTGACCGGGACAGGGACGGGCCCCAGTACTTC. This encodes CASTDRDRDGPQYF.

The chain recombines TRBV19 with TRBJ1-2, with D uncertain. Trimming cost V 1 base and J 8 bases, with 17 bases left between them. CDR3 length equals 15 residues. Germline V gene lookup returns CDR1 LNHDA and CDR2 SQIVND (reference sequence). CDR3 bases: TGTGCCAGTAGTATAGGACCGACTCCCATGGAGGGCTACACCTTC. It yields the protein CASSIGPTPMEGYTF.

This clone has just one count. J is TRBJ2-1 and V is TRBV6-6; D might be TRBD2 (6 bases). The CDR3 has 15 amino acids. V was cut by 6 bases and J by 7 bases, with 19 bases left in between. Germline CDR1 is MNHNY and CDR2 is SVGAGI (reference sequence). The CDR3, as DNA: TGTGCCAGCAGCCCTCTCGGGGCTAGCGAGAATGAGCAGTTCTTC. Translating gives CASSPLGASENEQFF.

This clone was recorded a few times. This chain joins TRBV1 and TRBJ2-5; TRBD2 reflects the table's D call only, with no check against the DNA. TRBV1 is assigned pseudogene status. This CDR3 has 13 amino acids. CDR3 sequence reads: CTSTPPRGETQYF. The CDR3 nucleotides read TGCACCAGCACCCCCCCGCGGGGAGAGACCCAGTACTTC.

The gene calls are TRBV7-6 and TRBJ2-1; 16 positions agree with TRBD2. Germline CDR1 and CDR2: SGHVS and FNYEAQ. The CDR3 sequence is 16 residues long. V was clipped by 5 bases and J by 9 bases; unmatched bases: 7. Written as DNA, the CDR3 is TGTGCCAGCAGCGTGGGACTAGCGGGGGGGCCGGCTGAGCAGTTCTTC. This sequence encodes CASSVGLAGGPAEQFF.

The genes are TRBV25-1 and TRBJ1-2; a weak D match, TRBD1 (6 bases). The CDR3 extends over 14 amino acids. V lost 7 bases to trimming and J lost 4 bases, with 16 bases between them. CDR1 is MGHDK and CDR2 is SYGVNS in the germline V gene. The CDR3 DNA follows: TGTGCCAGCATCGGGAGGTACAGGGCCTATGGCTACACCTTC. Residues: CASIGRYRAYGYTF.

The CDR3 bases are TGCGCCAGCAGCTTGAGTGGGAGTAGCAATCAGCCCCAGCATTTT. As protein: CASSLSGSSNQPQHF. The V call is TRBV5-1, the J call TRBJ1-5; D is uncertain. CDR3 length: 15 amino acids. V dropped 1 base and J dropped 0 bases, with 8 bases sitting between them. In germline, CDR1 is SGHRS, CDR2 YFSETQ.